Below are 32 T cell receptor beta chains sequenced from a single sample in a study of control samples from healthy donors and cancer patients. Repertoires were generated with immunoSEQ multiplex PCR, while TCRdb's copy carries only in-frame clones and drops some. The sample yields 170,000 or so clones, approximately 96% seen once. Sequencing was performed on blood. The receptors stem from a woman in her forties in good health.

J is TRBJ2-1 and V is TRBV7-6, with 9 nucleotides matching TRBD2. The CDR3 contains 15 residues. CDR1 is SGHVS and CDR2 is FNYEAQ in the germline V gene. V was clipped by 6 bases and J by 5 bases; unmatched bases: 8. The CDR3 DNA follows: TGTGCCAGCAGACGACGGACTAGCGAGGACAATGAGCAGTTCTTC. This sequence encodes CASRRRTSEDNEQFF.

This rearrangement joins TRBV7-9 to TRBJ2-5, with TRBD1 as a possible D gene (6 bases). The CDR3 contains 13 residues. The V end lost 2 bases, the J end lost 4 bases, and 8 bases lay between the germline ends. Germline V gene lookup returns CDR1 SEHNR and CDR2 FQNEAQ (reference sequence). The CDR3 region has the DNA TGTGCCAGCAGCTTATGGGGGCCAGAGACCCAGTACTTC. Translating it yields CASSLWGPETQYF.

The V gene is TRBV5-1, the J gene TRBJ1-3, with 7 nucleotides matching TRBD1. Germline CDR1 is SGHRS and CDR2 is YFSETQ. CDR3 length equals 16 residues. V lost 0 bases and J lost 0; bases outside the gene matches: 3. CDR3 residues: CASSLADRVSGNTIYF. DNA for the CDR3: TGCGCCAGCAGCTTGGCCGACAGGGTCTCTGGAAACACCATATATTTT.

For this clone: An end of the junction does not agree with germline; a read error may underlie this. The genes are TRBV7-7 and TRBJ1-1, with D hard to call. This CDR3 is built from 13 residues. The germline V gene encodes CDR1 SSHAT and CDR2 FNYEAQ (reference sequence). The CDR3 DNA is TGTGCTAGCAGCTTAGATGCGAGCACTGAAGCTTTCTTT. Its translation is CASSLDASTEAFF.

V is TRBV7-9 and J is TRBJ1-3; 7 bases align to TRBD1. The CDR3 is made up of 19 amino acids. V gave up 5 bases and J gave up 0 bases; unmatched junction bases: 16. The germline V gene encodes CDR1 SEHNR and CDR2 FQNEAQ (reference sequence). CDR3 sequence (DNA): TGTGCCAGCAGCCTCTTCCCCGGGACAGCGAACAACTCTGGAAACACCATATATTTT. It encodes CASSLFPGTANNSGNTIYF.

The V call is TRBV12-3 or TRBV12-4, the J call TRBJ1-5; possibly TRBD1 for D (5 bases). This CDR3 spans 12 amino acids. The germline V and J ends were trimmed by 3 bases and 5 bases, with 5 bases remaining between them. CDR3 sequence reads: CASSLGDQPQHF. For the CDR3, the DNA is TGTGCCAGCAGTTTGGGGGATCAGCCCCAGCATTTT.

This chain uses TRBV5-4 with TRBJ1-2, with D hard to call. Between the trimmed V and J ends, which lost 3 bases and 8 bases, there was a span of 14 bases. Germline lookup yields CDR1 SGHNT and CDR2 YYREEE (reference sequence). This CDR3 is 13 amino acids long. CDR3 in DNA: TGTGCCAGCAGCTGGCGGGGAACGAAAGGCTACACCTTC. Its translation: CASSWRGTKGYTF.

V is TRBV7-8 and J is TRBJ1-2, with 8 positions matching TRBD1. Germline assignment: CDR1 SGHVS and CDR2 FQNEAQ. Trimming removed 0 bases from V and 8 bases from J; junction bases left unmatched: 8. There are 15 residues in the CDR3. This chain's CDR3 is CASSLAGTGVGGYTF. As DNA, the CDR3 is TGTGCCAGCAGCTTAGCAGGGACAGGAGTAGGAGGCTACACCTTC.

The chain has TRBV5-3 and TRBJ2-7, with 7 bases lining up with TRBD2. TRBV5-3 belongs to the ORF category, with a function that is uncertain. This CDR3 is 19 amino acids long. V dropped 3 bases and J dropped 0; count of bases not matched to a gene: 18. The CDR3, as DNA: TGTGCCAGAAGCTGGGCCTTTAAGGGCAGGCTAGCGGACTCCTACGAGCAGTACTTC. Translated: CARSWAFKGRLADSYEQYF.

The rearrangement links TRBV2 to TRBJ2-5, with 8 bases identical to TRBD1. V lost 5 bases and J lost 5; bases outside the gene matches: 10. Germline V gives CDR1 SNHLY, CDR2 FYNNEI. This CDR3 is 15 amino acids long. The DNA for the CDR3 is TGTGCCAGCAGTTCCGCAGGGGGCGCGGGGGAGACCCAGTACTTC. The encoded protein is CASSSAGGAGETQYF.

A single count supports this clone. The chain carries TRBV6-2 or TRBV6-3 and TRBJ2-1; D is uncertain. V lost 6 bases and J 4 bases, leaving 10 bases between the germline ends. Germline CDR1 MNHEY, CDR2 SVGEGT. The CDR3 is 13 amino acids. The CDR3 sequence: CASSPTPYNEQFF. The CDR3 DNA reads TGTGCCAGCAGCCCGACTCCGTACAATGAGCAGTTCTTC.

This clone was counted a few times. This sequence joins TRBV6-2 or TRBV6-3 and TRBJ1-2; possibly TRBD1 for D (6 bases). Trimming shortened V by 5 bases and J by 5 bases, and 12 bases separated the two germline ends. Germline values: CDR1 MNHEY, CDR2 SVGEGT. This CDR3 is 13 amino acids long. The CDR3 loop reads CASSTRRGYGYTF. DNA of the CDR3: TGTGCCAGCAGTACCCGTAGGGGGTATGGCTACACCTTC.

The chain is built from TRBV4-1 and TRBJ2-7; TRBD1 agrees at 8 bases. The CDR3 covers 14 residues. V shed 4 bases, J shed 5 bases, and the junction held 7 bases outside the gene matches. CDR1 MGHRA and CDR2 YSYEKL come from the germline V gene. CDR3 amino acids: CASSRRQGSDEQYF. Here the CDR3 DNA reads TGCGCCAGCAGCCGACGACAGGGGAGCGACGAGCAGTACTTC.

The sample holds a few counts of this clone. J is TRBJ1-2 and V is TRBV5-6; D may be TRBD1 (6 bases). V lost 0 bases and J 3 bases, leaving 15 bases between the germline ends. Per germline, CDR1 SGHDT and CDR2 YYEEEE. This CDR3 comprises 16 residues. In nucleotides, the CDR3 is TGTGCCAGCAGCTTGGGACAGGCCAAAGGGGACTATGGCTACACCTTC. This sequence encodes CASSLGQAKGDYGYTF.

This sequence joins TRBV5-1 and TRBJ1-4, with 7 bases that match TRBD1. Germline CDR1 SGHRS, CDR2 YFSETQ. After removal of 3 bases from V and 0 bases from J, the junction contained 11 bases not matched to a gene. The CDR3 spans 18 residues. CDR3 coding DNA: TGCGCCAGCAGCTCCCGGGACAGTTGGTCGACAACTAATGAAAAACTGTTTTTT. Translated: CASSSRDSWSTTNEKLFF.

The V and J genes are TRBV5-1 and TRBJ1-1; weak D call: TRBD1 (6 bases). The CDR3 spans 16 residues. Trimming pared 0 bases from V and 1 base from J, leaving 13 bases between. The germline V gene has CDR1 SGHRS and CDR2 YFSETQ. CDR3 coding DNA: TGCGCCAGCAGCTTGGTACAGGGTAAGGGGAACACTGAAGCTTTCTTT. Translating it yields CASSLVQGKGNTEAFF.

The gene calls are TRBV20-1 and TRBJ2-5; D is ambiguous. CDR3 length: 11 residues. Germline assignment: CDR1 DFQATT and CDR2 SNEGSKA (reference sequence). V dropped 6 bases and J dropped 5 bases, with 10 bases sitting between them. The CDR3 sequence is CSAHLLETQYF. The CDR3 nucleotides are TGCAGTGCCCACCTCTTGGAGACCCAGTACTTC.

The CDR3 protein is CASSLYQGASVSKNIQYF. The CDR3 DNA reads as TGTGCCAGCAGCTTGTATCAGGGGGCGTCTGTTTCCAAAAACATTCAGTACTTC. J is TRBJ2-4 and V is TRBV5-6, with 8 bases aligning to TRBD1. From germline, CDR1 is SGHDT and CDR2 YYEEEE. The ends lost 1 base at V and 2 bases at J; junction bases unmatched: 11. The CDR3 is 18 residues long.

Only a few counts were recorded for this clone. The V gene is TRBV9, the J gene TRBJ2-2; TRBD2 aligns across 9 bases. This CDR3 has 17 amino acids. V dropped 3 bases and J dropped 3; count of bases not matched to a gene: 9. In germline, CDR1 is SGDLS, CDR2 YYNGEE. The CDR3 spells CASSAAREGMDTGELFF. In nucleotides, the CDR3 is TGTGCCAGCAGCGCCGCGCGGGAGGGCATGGACACCGGGGAGCTGTTTTTT.

This clone appeared a single time. The chain has TRBV2 and TRBJ2-7; D ambiguous. Trimming left V 7 bases short and J 2 bases short, with 12 bases between. This CDR3 is built from 13 residues. The germline gives CDR1 SNHLY, CDR2 FYNNEI. Here the CDR3 DNA reads TGTGCCAGCATTGGGTTTGTGACCTACGAGCAGTACTTC. Its translation: CASIGFVTYEQYF.

The V gene is TRBV4-1, the J gene TRBJ2-2; no clear D. V lost 0 bases and J 1 base, leaving 3 bases between the germline ends. CDR3 length: 14 amino acids. Germline values: CDR1 MGHRA, CDR2 YSYEKL. In nucleotides, the CDR3 is TGCGCCAGCAGCCAAGAAAAGAACACCGGGGAGCTGTTTTTT. It codes for CASSQEKNTGELFF.

The V gene is TRBV4-3, the J gene TRBJ2-5; 10 bases align to TRBD2. The CDR3 has 21 amino acids. J lost 0 bases, V lost 4 bases, and 20 bases had no gene match. Germline V gene sequence: CDR1 LGHNA, CDR2 YSLEER. The CDR3 bases are TGCGCCAGCAGCCCATCTGCGTCACTAGCGGGACGATACAGGGACCAAGAGACCCAGTACTTC. Translated: CASSPSASLAGRYRDQETQYF.

The V call is TRBV19, the J call TRBJ2-1, with D unresolved. The germline CDR1 and CDR2 sequences are LNHDA and SQIVND (reference sequence). The CDR3 is 11 residues long. V was clipped by 2 bases and J by 5 bases, with 1 base between them. CDR3 nucleotides: TGTGCCAGTAGTATACACAATGAGCAGTTCTTC. Its translation is CASSIHNEQFF.

The chain combines TRBV10-3 with TRBJ1-5; no clear D gene. In germline, CDR1 is ENHRY, CDR2 SYGVKD. V gave up 5 bases and J gave up 0 bases, with 2 bases separating them. This CDR3 comprises 12 residues. The CDR3 region has the DNA TGTGCCATCAGTAATAGCAATCAGCCCCAGCATTTT. Protein sequence: CAISNSNQPQHF.

The CDR3 spells CASSPQTNYGYTF. The CDR3 nucleotides are TGTGCCAGCAGTCCACAGACTAACTATGGCTACACCTTC. The chain is built from TRBV14 and TRBJ1-2; D gene ambiguous. The CDR3 runs 13 residues. The germline V and J ends were trimmed by 6 bases and 0 bases, with 8 bases remaining between them. Germline-derived CDR1 and CDR2 are SGHDN and FVKESK.

The V and J genes are TRBV7-2 and TRBJ2-3, with D unclear. CDR1 SGHTA and CDR2 FQGNSA come from the germline V gene. The CDR3 is made up of 15 amino acids. The V end was cut by 5 bases, the J end by 1 base, with 13 bases between. The CDR3 sequence is CASSNYYRGTDTQYF. The CDR3 coding sequence is TGTGCCAGCAGCAACTACTATAGGGGCACAGATACGCAGTATTTT.

This rearrangement joins TRBV4-1 to TRBJ1-3, with no clear D. This CDR3 contains 13 residues. V lost 1 base, J lost 0 bases, and 1 base lay in between. Per germline, CDR1 MGHRA and CDR2 YSYEKL. CDR3 nucleotides: TGCGCCAGCAGCCAAGCCTCTGGAAACACCATATATTTT. Protein: CASSQASGNTIYF.

The chain is built from TRBV29-1 and TRBJ2-5; D is undetermined. Trimming removed 8 bases from V and 1 base from J, with 11 bases in between. The CDR3 runs to 12 residues. From germline, CDR1 is SQVTM and CDR2 ANQGSEA. DNA of the CDR3: TGCAGCATCCCGGCGAGCCAAGAGACCCAGTACTTC. It encodes CSIPASQETQYF.

The rearrangement uses TRBV10-1 and TRBJ1-6, with TRBD1 matching over 8 bases. Germline values: CDR1 WNHNN, CDR2 SYGVQD (reference sequence). J was trimmed by 13 bases and V by 5 bases; bases with no gene match: 7. The CDR3 loop spans 13 amino acids. CDR3: CASSQDRGAPLHF. CDR3 coding DNA: TGCGCCAGCAGTCAAGACAGGGGAGCGCCCCTCCACTTT.

The chain employs TRBV18 and TRBJ1-6; 11 bases fit TRBD1. Germline V gene sequence: CDR1 KGHSH, CDR2 LQKENI. The CDR3 contains 14 residues. Unmatched junction bases numbered 2, after V lost 3 bases and J lost 10 bases. In DNA form, the CDR3 reads TGTGCCAGCTCACCGGACAGGGGGCTCTCACCCCTCCACTTT. It yields the protein CASSPDRGLSPLHF.

The V and J genes are TRBV3-1 (or the pseudogene TRBV3-2) and TRBJ2-2; D is ambiguous. Trimming took off 2 bases at V and 4 bases at J, with 5 bases between the two ends. Per germline, CDR1 LGHDT and CDR2 YNNKEL (reference sequence). CDR3 length equals 13 residues. CDR3 nucleotides: TGTGCCAGCAGCCAACTAATCACCGGGGAGCTGTTTTTT. It is translated as CASSQLITGELFF.

This chain links TRBV25-1 with TRBJ2-7; D may correspond to TRBD1 or TRBD2 (6 bases each). CDR3 length: 18 residues. The germline V gene encodes CDR1 MGHDK and CDR2 SYGVNS. Trimming cost V 3 bases and J 3 bases, with 24 bases left between them. CDR3 bases: TGTGCCAGCAGTGATGGACACAGGTACAGGGCAGCGGGCTACGAGCAGTACTTC. Translation: CASSDGHRYRAAGYEQYF.